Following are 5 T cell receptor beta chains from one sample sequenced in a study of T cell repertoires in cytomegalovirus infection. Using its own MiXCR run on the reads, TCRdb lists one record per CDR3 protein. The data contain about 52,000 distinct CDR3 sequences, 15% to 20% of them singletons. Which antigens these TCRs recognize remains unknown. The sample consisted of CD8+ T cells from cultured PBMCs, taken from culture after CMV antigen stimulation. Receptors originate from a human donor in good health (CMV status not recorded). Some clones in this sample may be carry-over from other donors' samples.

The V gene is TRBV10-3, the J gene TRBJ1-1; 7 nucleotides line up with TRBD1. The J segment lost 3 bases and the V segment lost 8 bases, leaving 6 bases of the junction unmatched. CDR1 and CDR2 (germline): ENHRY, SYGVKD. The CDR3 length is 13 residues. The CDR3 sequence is CAIWPGGDTEAFF. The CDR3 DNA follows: TGTGCCATCTGGCCAGGGGGGGACACTGAAGCTTTCTTT.

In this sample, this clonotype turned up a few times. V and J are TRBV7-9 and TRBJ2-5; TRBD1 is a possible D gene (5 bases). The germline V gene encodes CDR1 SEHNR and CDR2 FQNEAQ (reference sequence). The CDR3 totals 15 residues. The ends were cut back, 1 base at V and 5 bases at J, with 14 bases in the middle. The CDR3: CASSLGSSGYETQYF. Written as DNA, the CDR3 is TGTGCCAGCAGCTTAGGTAGCTCAGGGTACGAGACCCAGTACTTC.

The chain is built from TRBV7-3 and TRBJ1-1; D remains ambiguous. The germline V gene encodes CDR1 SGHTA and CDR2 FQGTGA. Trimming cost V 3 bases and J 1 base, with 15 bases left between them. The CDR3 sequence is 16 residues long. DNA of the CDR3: TGTGCCAGCAGCTTTCCTCGGGATTGGGGGAACACTGAAGCTTTCTTT. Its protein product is CASSFPRDWGNTEAFF.

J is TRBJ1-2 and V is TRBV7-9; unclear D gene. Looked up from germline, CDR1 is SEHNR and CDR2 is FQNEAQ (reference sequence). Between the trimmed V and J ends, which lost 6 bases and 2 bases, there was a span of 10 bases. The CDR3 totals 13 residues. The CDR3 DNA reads TGTGCCAGCAGTCCACGGGAGAACTATGGCTACACCTTC. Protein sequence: CASSPRENYGYTF.

The CDR3 is CSARKGDFAKNIQYF. The DNA for the CDR3 is TGCAGTGCTAGGAAGGGAGACTTCGCCAAAAACATTCAGTACTTC. This chain uses TRBV20-1 with TRBJ2-4, with D possibly TRBD2 on 5 matching bases. From germline, CDR1 is DFQATT and CDR2 SNEGSKA (reference sequence). V was shortened by 3 bases and J by 1 base, with 13 bases between the two germline ends. The CDR3 is 15 residues long.